The 32 T cell receptor beta chains presented below share a single source sample, sequenced in a study of T cell clonality in common variable immunodeficiency. Clones were read by immunoSEQ multiplex PCR, and TCRdb kept only the in-frame ones, dropping some. The sample counts about 37,000 clones, none seen once; the ten largest own roughly 3.2%. Material for sequencing was peripheral blood mononuclear cells. All receptors derive from a person aged 18 to 75 in good health.

Ten or more counts support this clone. Read coverage stops 3 residues before the CDR3 terminus; the germline J gene supplies the remainder. The chain links TRBV20-1 to TRBJ2-7, with D hard to call. V was clipped by 4 bases and J by 3 bases, with 7 bases between them. Germline V gene data show CDR1 as DFQATT and CDR2 as SNEGSKA (reference sequence). The CDR3 loop spans 11 amino acids. The DNA read from the CDR3 is TGCAGTGCTAATAGTAACTACGAG. Its protein product is CSANSNYE. The whole CDR3 protein reads CSANSNYEQYF.

In this sample, this clone turned up many times. Read data end 3 residues before the CDR3 end; the end is taken from the germline J gene. The chain links TRBV4-1 to TRBJ2-5; tentatively, D is TRBD1 (5 bases). Germline-derived CDR1 and CDR2 are MGHRA and YSYEKL. Trimming removed 1 base from V and 5 bases from J, with 8 bases in between. The CDR3 sequence is 13 residues long. The CDR3 region is CASSQGGRETQYF. Partial CDR3 DNA: TGCGCCAGCAGCCAAGGGGGCAGGGAGACC.

This clone was observed many times. The read terminates 3 residues ahead of where the CDR3 ends, so the germline J gene completes it. This chain joins TRBV4-2 and TRBJ2-6, with a tentative D call TRBD2 (5 bases). The CDR3 runs 20 residues. CDR1 is LGHNA and CDR2 is YNFKEQ in the germline V gene. V dropped 0 bases and J dropped 1 base, with 19 bases sitting between them. The CDR3: CASSQDPLVGEGSGANVLTF. Partial CDR3 DNA: TGTGCCAGCAGCCAAGACCCTTTGGTCGGGGAAGGGTCTGGGGCCAACGTC.

This clone was detected many times. Read coverage stops 3 residues before the CDR3 terminus; the germline J gene supplies the remainder. This chain links TRBV19 with TRBJ1-1; 8 bases are a match to TRBD1. V lost 7 bases and J lost 1; bases outside the gene matches: 14. The CDR3 sequence is 17 residues long. Germline CDR1 LNHDA, CDR2 SQIVND (reference sequence). CDR3 loop: CASTDHRAGGPNTEAFF. CDR3 DNA (partial): TGTGCCAGTACCGACCATCGGGCAGGGGGCCCGAACACTGAA.

This clone appeared many times. The sequence runs out 3 residues before the end of the CDR3; the remainder is reconstructed from the germline J gene. The chain couples TRBV5-5 to TRBJ2-1, with 10 positions matching TRBD2. This CDR3 has 14 amino acids. Looked up from germline, CDR1 is SGHKS and CDR2 is YYEKEE (reference sequence). The ends lost 4 bases at V and 7 bases at J; junction bases unmatched: 5. This chain's CDR3 is CASSAGTSVNEQFF. The sequenced part of the CDR3 DNA is TGTGCCAGCAGCGCCGGGACTAGCGTGAATGAG.

This clone was seen many times. Partial CDR3 DNA: TGTGCCAGCAGTGTTCAGGATACG. Encoded protein: CASSVQDT. The entire CDR3 protein reads CASSVQDTQYF. The chain has TRBV2 and TRBJ2-3; no clear D. The CDR3 extends 3 residues past the end of the read, so its final part is completed from the germline J gene. Germline assignment: CDR1 SNHLY and CDR2 FYNNEI. The CDR3 covers 11 residues. V gave up 4 bases and J gave up 6 bases, with 5 bases separating them.

This clone has ten or more counts. From the germline J gene comes the end of the CDR3, since the read stops 3 residues before it. This chain connects TRBV4-1 to TRBJ2-7; 8 bases agree with TRBD2. V was pared by 0 bases and J by 3 bases, with 4 bases of the junction left unmatched. Germline V lookup: CDR1 MGHRA, CDR2 YSYEKL. This CDR3 is 15 amino acids long. The sequenced CDR3 bases are TGCGCCAGCAGCCAAGATCGTGGGACTAGCTACGAG. It is translated as CASSQDRGTSYE. The complete CDR3 reads CASSQDRGTSYEQYF.

This clone was seen ten or more times. The sequence runs out 3 residues before the end of the CDR3; the remainder is reconstructed from the germline J gene. The genes are TRBV11-2 and TRBJ2-1; maybe TRBD2 (6 bases). The CDR3 runs 14 residues. Deletions cut 5 bases from V and 9 bases from J, with 17 bases between. Germline V gene lookup returns CDR1 SGHAT and CDR2 FQNNGV. CDR3 in amino acids: CASSPLVGGGEQFF. The sequenced CDR3 bases are TGTGCCAGCAGCCCCCTAGTCGGGGGTGGTGAG.

At least ten counts were recorded for this clone. The read comes to an end 3 residues before the CDR3 does, leaving the germline J gene to fill in the end. V is TRBV18 and J is TRBJ1-1; a possible D gene is TRBD1 (5 bases). Between the trimmed V and J ends, which lost 0 bases and 5 bases, there was a span of 16 bases. Germline CDR1 and CDR2: KGHSH and LQKENI. The CDR3 sequence is 16 residues long. Partial CDR3 DNA: TGTGCCAGCTCACCACCGTTCGGATTAGCAGGGACTGAA. This codes for CASSPPFGLAGTE. The whole CDR3 protein reads CASSPPFGLAGTEAFF.

This clone appeared many times. The read terminates 3 residues ahead of where the CDR3 ends, so the germline J gene completes it. At the DNA level, this CDR3 is encoded by other sequences in the same sample as well. This rearrangement joins TRBV5-1 to TRBJ2-4, with 8 nucleotides matching TRBD1. The V gene end was trimmed by 4 bases and the J gene end by 7 bases; junction bases not matched to a gene: 13. This CDR3 has 16 amino acids. Germline loops: CDR1 SGHRS, CDR2 YFSETQ. The CDR3 bases that were read are TGCGCCAGCAGCCTGGCCCCCGGACAGGGAACGAACATT. Amino acids: CASSLAPGQGTNI. The CDR3 reads in full as CASSLAPGQGTNIQYF.

This clone has a count of ten or more. The read falls 3 residues short of the CDR3 end, and the missing part is taken from the germline J gene. This chain links TRBV18 with TRBJ1-2; 10 nucleotides align to TRBD1. CDR3 length equals 14 residues. J lost 5 bases, V lost 2 bases, and 2 bases had no gene match. From germline, CDR1 is KGHSH and CDR2 LQKENI. This CDR3 is CASSPGTGVYGYTF. The sequenced part of the CDR3 DNA is TGTGCCAGCTCACCAGGGACAGGGGTTTATGGC. Filled out from reference TRBV18 and TRBJ1-2, the complete variable domain reads NAGVMQNPRHLVRRRGQEARLRCSPMKGHSHVYWYRQLPEEGLKFMVYLQKENIIDESGMPKERFSAEFPKEGPSILRIQQVVRGDSAAYFCASSPGTGVYGYTFGSGTRLTVV.

About this clone itself: The sequence runs out 3 residues before the end of the CDR3; the remainder is reconstructed from the germline J gene. This rearrangement joins TRBV7-9 to TRBJ1-1; TRBD1 matches 7 bases. In germline, CDR1 is SEHNR, CDR2 FQNEAQ (reference sequence). V lost 6 bases, J lost 1 base, and 8 bases stayed unmatched. The CDR3 is 15 amino acids. CDR3 bases read: TGTGCCAGCAGACAAGGTCAGGGGGGGAACACTGAA. As protein: CASRQGQGGNTE. The full CDR3 reads CASRQGQGGNTEAFF.

This clone was detected ten times or more. The read ends 3 residues before the CDR3 terminus; that terminus is restored from the germline J gene. The genes are TRBV19 and TRBJ2-3; 9 bases align to TRBD2. Germline CDR1 and CDR2: LNHDA and SQIVND (reference sequence). This CDR3 has 15 amino acids. V shed 1 base and J 3 bases; nucleotides not matched to a gene: 2. The CDR3 sequence is CASSIVAGVTDTQYF. The sequenced part of the CDR3 DNA is TGTGCCAGTAGTATAGTAGCGGGAGTTACAGATACG.

This clone was recorded at least ten times. The observed sequence ends 3 residues before the CDR3 terminus, with the missing tail filled in from the germline J gene. V and J are TRBV19 and TRBJ2-2; 7 positions match TRBD1. Trimming cost V 8 bases and J 6 bases; bases outside gene matches: 12. The CDR3 has 15 residues. Germline loops: CDR1 LNHDA, CDR2 SQIVND (reference sequence). The CDR3 here is CASLRQGLVAGELFF. The sequenced CDR3 bases are TGTGCCAGTCTCCGACAGGGCTTAGTAGCCGGGGAG.

The table lists this clone with many counts. The CDR3 extends 3 residues past the end of the read, so its final part is completed from the germline J gene. The rearrangement links TRBV5-1 to TRBJ2-5; D is uncertain. The V gene lost 0 bases and the J gene lost 0 bases, with 6 bases spanning the gap. CDR1 and CDR2 from the germline V gene are SGHRS and YFSETQ. The length of the CDR3 is 14 residues. The CDR3 DNA, read in part, is TGCGCCAGCAGCTTGGGTCCGTACCAAGAGACC. Translation gives CASSLGPYQET. In full, the CDR3 reads CASSLGPYQETQYF.

In this sample, this clone turned up many times. The read terminates 3 residues ahead of where the CDR3 ends, so the germline J gene completes it. The rearrangement links TRBV30 to TRBJ2-1; TRBD2 is a possible D gene (6 bases). Germline CDR1 GTSNPN, CDR2 SVGIG (reference sequence). This CDR3 has 14 residues. Between the trimmed V and J ends, which lost 1 base and 4 bases, there was a span of 11 bases. The CDR3 region is CAWSAGAGYNEQFF. The DNA read from the CDR3 is TGTGCCTGGAGTGCCGGGGCGGGGTACAATGAG.

Only a few counts were recorded for this clone. The read is 3 residues too short to cover the CDR3 end, so that end is filled in from the germline J gene. The chain recombines TRBV2 with TRBJ1-5, with D perhaps TRBD1 (6 bases). Germline CDR1 reads SNHLY; CDR2 reads FYNNEI. Trimming stripped 1 base from V and 0 bases from J, with 13 bases between. CDR3 length: 17 residues. The sequenced part of the CDR3 DNA is TGTGCCAGCAGTGAAGTTACAGGGATTTATAGCAATCAGCCC. It encodes CASSEVTGIYSNQP. The CDR3 reads in full as CASSEVTGIYSNQPQHF.

This clone was seen ten or more times. The read stops 3 residues short of the end of the CDR3; the missing end is completed from the germline J gene. The J gene is TRBJ2-7, the V gene TRBV20-1, with a possible D match to TRBD1 (5 bases). Germline CDR1 reads DFQATT; CDR2 reads SNEGSKA (reference sequence). The CDR3 covers 16 residues. The V gene lost 0 bases and the J gene lost 0 bases, with 15 bases spanning the gap. CDR3 DNA, as far as it was read: TGCAGTGCTAGAGATCCCCAGGGCGCTAGCTCCTACGAG. Its protein product is CSARDPQGASSYE. The CDR3, in full, reads CSARDPQGASSYEQYF.

In its sample, this clone was seen many times. The read falls 3 residues short of the CDR3 end, and the missing part is taken from the germline J gene. The chain is built from TRBV19 and TRBJ2-5; 7 bases match TRBD2. CDR1 is LNHDA and CDR2 is SQIVND in the germline V gene (reference sequence). J lost 5 bases, V lost 4 bases, and 7 bases had no gene match. CDR3 size: 14 residues. This chain's CDR3 is CASSSGSTGETQYF. The sequenced part of the CDR3 DNA is TGTGCCAGTAGTAGCGGGAGCACCGGGGAGACC.

The table lists this clone with many counts. The read stops 3 residues short of the end of the CDR3; the missing end is completed from the germline J gene. The rearrangement joins TRBV10-3 to TRBJ2-7; D is perhaps TRBD2 (5 bases). V lost 4 bases, J lost 4 bases, and 8 bases lay in between. The CDR3 covers 12 residues. Germline V gene lookup returns CDR1 ENHRY and CDR2 SYGVKD. Partial CDR3 DNA: TGTGCCATCAGTGTTCGGGGTTACGAG. Its translation: CAISVRGYE. The CDR3 in its entirety is CAISVRGYEQYF.

This clone has a count of ten or more. The CDR3 end lies 3 residues beyond the end of the read and is filled in from the germline J gene. The gene calls are TRBV20-1 and TRBJ1-5, with 8 bases that match TRBD1. Germline V gene sequence: CDR1 DFQATT, CDR2 SNEGSKA (reference sequence). The V gene end was trimmed by 4 bases and the J gene end by 6 bases; junction bases not matched to a gene: 5. There are 13 residues in the CDR3. CDR3 protein: CSAIRQGSQPQHF. The DNA read from the CDR3 is TGCAGTGCTATCCGACAGGGGAGTCAGCCC.

This clone has ten or more counts. The read gets to within 3 residues of the CDR3 end, and the germline J gene fills in the rest. The chain uses TRBV6-1 and TRBJ2-1; no clear D gene. V lost 2 bases and J lost 4, with 6 bases in between. CDR1 is MNHNS, CDR2 SASEGT, per germline. The CDR3 has 13 amino acids. The CDR3 sequence is CASSEQAYNEQFF. The CDR3 bases that were read are TGTGCCAGCAGTGAACAGGCGTACAATGAG.

This clone has a handful of counts. The CDR3 goes on 3 residues after the read ends, and that part is filled in from the germline J gene. Other nucleotide sequences from this sample produce the same CDR3. The genes are TRBV2 and TRBJ1-5, with a possible D match to TRBD1 (5 bases). Germline values: CDR1 SNHLY, CDR2 FYNNEI. The CDR3 has 12 amino acids. The V gene lost 9 bases and the J gene lost 5 bases, with 11 bases spanning the gap. CDR3 region: CASSRRDQPQHF. The CDR3 DNA, read in part, is TGTGCCAGTAGTCGCAGGGATCAGCCC.

This clone was detected many times. The CDR3 extends 3 residues past the end of the read, so its final part is completed from the germline J gene. V usage is TRBV20-1 and J usage is TRBJ2-3, with a weak D call TRBD1 (5 bases). There are 15 residues in the CDR3. Trimming shortened V by 6 bases and J by 6 bases, and 22 bases separated the two germline ends. Germline V CDR1 and CDR2: DFQATT, SNEGSKA (reference sequence). CDR3 in amino acids: CSAERGAGQADTQYF. The CDR3 bases that were read are TGCAGTGCCGAGAGAGGAGCAGGGCAAGCCGATACG.

This clone was seen at least ten times. The CDR3 goes on 3 residues after the read ends, and that part is filled in from the germline J gene. The chain is built from TRBV12-3 or TRBV12-4 and TRBJ2-1; D gene ambiguous. Deletions cut 1 base from V and 3 bases from J, with 13 bases between. This CDR3 is 16 amino acids long. The sequenced CDR3 bases are TGTGCCAGCAGTTTAGTTCAACGGGTAGACTACAATGAG. Its translation: CASSLVQRVDYNE. The full-length CDR3 reads as CASSLVQRVDYNEQFF.

This clone was picked up many times. The read comes to an end 3 residues before the CDR3 does, leaving the germline J gene to fill in the end. The chain links TRBV11-2 to TRBJ2-7, with D perhaps matching TRBD1 (6 bases). This CDR3 region has 15 residues. Germline lookup yields CDR1 SGHAT and CDR2 FQNNGV. Trimming stripped 1 base from V and 4 bases from J, with 14 bases between. This CDR3 reads CASSLGQGPSYEQYF. Incomplete CDR3 DNA: TGTGCCAGCAGCTTAGGGCAGGGGCCTAGTTACGAG.

This clone was detected ten times or more. The sequence runs out 3 residues before the end of the CDR3; the remainder is reconstructed from the germline J gene. This sequence joins TRBV5-1 and TRBJ1-1; TRBD1 agrees at 8 bases. This CDR3 has 15 amino acids. The V segment lost 4 bases and the J segment 4 bases; nucleotides outside the gene matches: 9. Germline loops: CDR1 SGHRS, CDR2 YFSETQ. CDR3 bases read: TGCGCCAGCAGCAATACAGGGGGTGGAGGCACTGAA. It codes for CASSNTGGGGTE. The whole CDR3 reads CASSNTGGGGTEAFF.

This clone has ten or more counts. The read ends 3 residues before the CDR3 terminus; that terminus is restored from the germline J gene. The rearrangement joins TRBV20-1 to TRBJ1-5, with TRBD1 matching 8 bases. V was clipped by 3 bases and J by 4 bases; unmatched bases: 5. Germline V gene data show CDR1 as DFQATT and CDR2 as SNEGSKA (reference sequence). This CDR3 is built from 14 residues. The DNA read from the CDR3 is TGCAGTGCTAGCAAAAGACAGGGGAATCAGCCC. Encoded protein: CSASKRQGNQP. The CDR3 in full is CSASKRQGNQPQHF.

This clone was detected many times. The CDR3 is cut off 3 residues early in the read; its end comes from the germline J gene. The rearrangement links TRBV19 to TRBJ2-7; tentatively, D is TRBD1 (6 bases). The CDR3 totals 16 residues. Trimming shortened V by 4 bases and J by 1 base, and 17 bases separated the two germline ends. The germline CDR1 and CDR2 sequences are LNHDA and SQIVND (reference sequence). The covered CDR3 bases are TGTGCCAGTAGTAGAGAGGAACAGGGTGGATCCTACGAG. Translation: CASSREEQGGSYE. The CDR3 in its entirety is CASSREEQGGSYEQYF.

Ten or more counts support this clone. The read is 3 residues too short to cover the CDR3 end, so that end is filled in from the germline J gene. The chain employs TRBV20-1 and TRBJ2-2; the D gene is possibly TRBD1 (6 bases). Trimming stripped 0 bases from V and 6 bases from J, with 23 bases between. The CDR3 runs 18 residues. CDR1 is DFQATT, CDR2 SNEGSKA, per germline (reference sequence). The DNA read from the CDR3 is TGCAGTGCTAGAGATTTTTTAGGACAGAAAAGGGGATCCGGGGAG. Protein: CSARDFLGQKRGSGE. The whole CDR3 is CSARDFLGQKRGSGELFF.

This clone was recorded at least ten times. The sequenced fragment ends 3 residues before the CDR3 boundary, so the rest is inferred from the germline J gene. The rearrangement uses TRBV7-9 and TRBJ2-3, with a possible D match to TRBD2 (5 bases). The ends were cut back, 11 bases at V and 5 bases at J, with 11 bases in the middle. Germline CDR1 reads SEHNR; CDR2 reads FQNEAQ (reference sequence). This CDR3 is built from 11 residues. The CDR3 reads CAASLQDTQYF. CDR3 DNA, as far as it was read: TGTGCCGCTAGCTTACAAGATACG.

This clone was observed at least ten times. The CDR3 extends 3 residues past the end of the read, so its final part is completed from the germline J gene. The rearrangement uses TRBV20-1 and TRBJ2-3; TRBD2 might be the D (6 bases). Germline CDR1 is DFQATT and CDR2 is SNEGSKA (reference sequence). Trimming took off 0 bases at V and 5 bases at J, with 15 bases between the two ends. CDR3 length: 15 residues. CDR3: CSARDSGGSGDTQYF. The CDR3 DNA, read in part, is TGCAGTGCTAGAGATAGTGGGGGGAGTGGAGATACG.